The present T cell receptor (beta chain) was sequenced within a study of shared clonotypes between healthy human individuals. Background on the study: A couple of women and a few men aged 18 to 49 served as donors. Plates per donor: three CD4 naive, three CD4 memory, two CD8 naive, one CD8 memory. The study, taken as a whole, reports: Shared clonotypes: roughly 4.7% naive CD4, approximately 3.4% naive CD8, 2.3% memory CD4, around 0.4% memory CD8. Only blood underwent sampling, and tissue repertoires likely differ.

A remark on this clone: Its specificity is not known.

CDR3 size: 13 residues. The V gene's germline CDR1 is SGHRS and CDR2 YFSETQ. The ends lost 3 bases at V and 4 bases at J; junction bases unmatched: 3. Using immunoSEQ multiplex PCR, the repertoire was profiled, and TCRdb retains in-frame clones only, with some absent. The data show about 1.5 million clones, around 98% seen once. The clonotype was recovered from a man between 25 and 39 years old in good health. This rearrangement joins TRBV5-1 to TRBJ1-2; 7 positions match TRBD1. Sample: naive CD4+ T cells sorted from blood. The subset denotes: CD45RA+ positively selected. CDR3 sequence reads: CASSYRGSYGYTF. CDR3 sequence (DNA): TGCGCCAGCAGCTACAGGGGAAGCTATGGCTACACCTTC.